This T cell receptor (beta chain) was captured by sequencing in a study of identical twins. CDR1 and CDR2 (germline): LNHDA, SQIVND (reference sequence). CDR3 size: 13 residues. V was clipped by 3 bases and J by 5 bases, with 8 bases between them. TCRdb used MiXCR to reprocess the 5' RACE reads, holding one entry per CDR3 protein. The sample lists about 790,000 distinct CDR3 sequences, 15% to 20% occurring once. These sequences were also reported in another study, on T cells expressing NK-cell markers. This second report adds: There were seven HCMV-seropositive donors and one seronegative donor among the eight sequenced. NKG2C+ dominant clonotypes from more than 5 donors made up roughly 1.0-8% of CD8+ T cells.

V is TRBV19 and J is TRBJ2-1, with D unresolved. Sequenced material: PBMCs. The source is a woman aged 18-35 years in good health. Here the CDR3 DNA reads TGTGCCAGTAGTATCGGCAGCCACAATGAGCAGTTCTTC. It translates to CASSIGSHNEQFF.